One and the same sample provided the 14 T cell receptor beta chains below, sequenced in a study of technical replicates of blood from a few donors. The method was immunoSEQ multiplex PCR; TCRdb's version includes in-frame clones alone and lacks a portion of them. The data show some 60,000 clones, approximately 87% seen once. Sequencing input: PBMCs. These receptors were obtained from a human donor in good health. Some clones in this sample may be carry-over from other donors' samples.

This rearrangement joins TRBV4-1 to TRBJ1-1, with no clear D. Germline V gene data show CDR1 as MGHRA and CDR2 as YSYEKL. Trimming removed 3 bases at V and 2 bases at J, with 19 bases between. The CDR3 spans 17 residues. This chain's CDR3 is CASSHVRLPFTNTEAFF. The CDR3 coding sequence is TGCGCCAGCAGCCATGTCCGCCTCCCCTTTACAAACACTGAAGCTTTCTTT.

This rearrangement joins TRBV27 to TRBJ1-3; no reliable D call. CDR1 and CDR2 (germline): MNHEY, SMNVEV (reference sequence). The CDR3 extends over 16 amino acids. Trimming left V 6 bases short and J 0 bases short, with 15 bases between. CDR3: CASREAGTSSGNTIYF. The CDR3, as DNA: TGTGCCAGCAGGGAAGCGGGAACCTCCTCTGGAAACACCATATATTTT.

This sequence joins TRBV5-4 and TRBJ2-7, with D possibly TRBD1 on 5 matching bases. The V gene lost 3 bases and the J gene lost 3 bases, with 7 bases spanning the gap. Germline CDR1 SGHNT, CDR2 YYREEE (reference sequence). The CDR3 spans 12 residues. The DNA of the CDR3 is TGTGCCAGCAGCTATGACAGCTACGAGCAGTACTTC. Its translation is CASSYDSYEQYF.

This clone turned up a few times. The J gene is TRBJ1-1, the V gene TRBV13, with a weak D call TRBD1 (5 bases). Looked up from germline, CDR1 is PRHDT and CDR2 is FYEKMQ (reference sequence). V lost 0 bases and J 5 bases, leaving 10 bases between the germline ends. CDR3 length: 14 residues. The CDR3 coding sequence is TGTGCCAGCAGCTTAGGGAAGGGGAGGACTGAAGCTTTCTTT. It yields the protein CASSLGKGRTEAFF.

This clone has a single count. This sequence joins TRBV30 and TRBJ2-6, with D possibly matching TRBD2 (6 bases). Germline CDR1 GTSNPN, CDR2 SVGIG (reference sequence). V lost 6 bases and J lost 2, with 11 bases in between. This CDR3 region has 14 residues. The CDR3 loop reads CACGTLPGANVLTF. In DNA, the CDR3 is TGTGCCTGTGGGACTTTACCTGGGGCCAACGTCCTGACTTTC.

The chain uses TRBV6-1 and TRBJ1-6; 9 bases are a match to TRBD1. The J segment lost 7 bases and the V segment lost 8 bases, leaving 3 bases of the junction unmatched. This CDR3 comprises 13 residues. Germline V gene lookup returns CDR1 MNHNS and CDR2 SASEGT. The CDR3 sequence: CASGTGRNSPLHF. The CDR3 DNA is TGTGCCAGCGGGACAGGGAGGAATTCACCCCTCCACTTT.

This chain joins TRBV27 and TRBJ1-1, with D perhaps matching TRBD1 (5 bases). The germline gives CDR1 MNHEY, CDR2 SMNVEV (reference sequence). Trimming pared 5 bases from V and 0 bases from J, leaving 13 bases between. The CDR3 has 15 residues. As DNA, the CDR3 is TGTGCCAGCAGTCCGACAGATCGTATGAACACTGAAGCTTTCTTT. Residues: CASSPTDRMNTEAFF.

The V and J genes are TRBV30 and TRBJ1-1, with D hard to call. The CDR3 is made up of 13 amino acids. The V gene's germline CDR1 is GTSNPN and CDR2 SVGIG (reference sequence). The ends were cut back, 0 bases at V and 7 bases at J, with 12 bases in the middle. The CDR3 protein is CAWSVQWASEAFF. For the CDR3, the DNA is TGTGCCTGGAGTGTACAGTGGGCAAGTGAAGCTTTCTTT.

This rearrangement joins TRBV6-5 to TRBJ1-5, with unresolved D. The CDR3 has 15 residues. V lost 5 bases and J lost 0, with 11 bases in between. Germline lookup yields CDR1 MNHEY and CDR2 SVGAGI. In DNA, the CDR3 is TGTGCCAGCAGTCCGGCGGGGTATAGCAATCAGCCCCAGCATTTT. Translation gives CASSPAGYSNQPQHF.

The chain employs TRBV11-2 and TRBJ1-4; 7 bases map to TRBD1. The trim removed 4 bases at V and 11 bases at J, leaving 4 bases unmatched. This CDR3 contains 12 residues. The germline CDR1 and CDR2 sequences are SGHAT and FQNNGV. The CDR3 protein is CASSSTGLKLFF. The CDR3, as DNA: TGTGCCAGCAGCTCGACAGGGTTGAAACTGTTTTTT.

This chain connects TRBV4-1 to TRBJ2-1; TRBD2 matches at 13 bases. Looked up from germline, CDR1 is MGHRA and CDR2 is YSYEKL. The V segment lost 4 bases and the J segment 3 bases; nucleotides outside the gene matches: 3. This CDR3 comprises 16 residues. CDR3 sequence reads: CASSPTSGGYYNEQFF. CDR3 DNA: TGCGCCAGCAGCCCGACTAGCGGGGGGTACTACAATGAGCAGTTCTTC.

The rearrangement links TRBV7-9 to TRBJ1-4, with D unclear. The CDR3 covers 14 residues. Trimming removed 5 bases at V and 8 bases at J, with 15 bases between. The germline V gene encodes CDR1 SEHNR and CDR2 FQNEAQ (reference sequence). CDR3 amino acids: CASSKGNTGEKLFF. The CDR3 DNA follows: TGTGCCAGCAGCAAAGGAAATACGGGGGAAAAACTGTTTTTT.

The V gene is TRBV5-4, the J gene TRBJ1-6, with 11 bases identical to TRBD1. Losses at the gene ends were 3 bases for V and 10 bases for J; bases not matched to a gene: 6. Germline V lookup: CDR1 SGHNT, CDR2 YYREEE (reference sequence). The CDR3 covers 15 residues. The CDR3 nucleotides read TGTGCCAGCAGCTCCAGGACAGGGGGCCGATCACCCCTCCACTTT. The encoded protein is CASSSRTGGRSPLHF.

The CDR3 DNA reads TGCGCCAGCAGCCGGACACTAGCGGGGGGTCATGGGACCGGGGAGCTGTTTTTT. It yields the protein CASSRTLAGGHGTGELFF. This chain connects TRBV4-3 to TRBJ2-2; TRBD2 matches 12 bases. Looked up from germline, CDR1 is LGHNA and CDR2 is YSLEER. The CDR3 is 18 amino acids. V shed 4 bases and J 5 bases; nucleotides not matched to a gene: 11.